Following are 23 T cell receptor beta chains from one sample sequenced in a study of CD8+CD57+ T cells in acquired aplastic anemia. The TCR beta profiling, which covered VDJ combination and CDR3 sequence, was carried out using genomic DNA as the template. Using its own MiXCR run on the reads, TCRdb lists one record per CDR3 protein. The sample contains around 500,000 distinct CDR3 sequences, roughly a third of which appear only once. The patients chosen for sequencing had shown expansion of CD8+CD57+ cells (detected by flow cytometry). Sequencing used sorted CD4+, CD8+, or CD8+CD57+ T cells (not recorded which) from PBMCs. The receptors shown here come from a human donor with aplastic anemia.

The chain uses TRBV2 and TRBJ2-2; tentative D call: TRBD1 (6 bases). Germline V gene data show CDR1 as SNHLY and CDR2 as FYNNEI. The CDR3 totals 16 residues. V shed 2 bases and J shed 4 bases, with 14 bases lying between them. CDR3 nucleotide sequence: TGTGCCAGCAGTGAAATAGCACAGGGAGTCACCGGGGAGCTGTTTTTT. It is translated as CASSEIAQGVTGELFF. The variable domain in full, with the rest retrieved from reference TRBV2 and TRBJ2-2, is EPEVTQTPSHQVTQMGQEVILRCVPISNHLYFYWYRQILGQKVEFLVSFYNNEISEKSEIFDDQFSVERPDGSNFTLKIRSTKLEDSAMYFCASSEIAQGVTGELFFGEGSRLTVL.

This clonotype was recorded a few times. The chain couples TRBV7-3 to TRBJ1-1, with D unresolved. Between the trimmed V and J ends, which lost 3 bases and 1 base, there was a span of 12 bases. This CDR3 spans 15 amino acids. Germline values: CDR1 SGHTA, CDR2 FQGTGA. CDR3 coding DNA: TGTGCCAGCAGCTTCGAAGGGTTTGGGAACACTGAAGCTTTCTTT. As protein: CASSFEGFGNTEAFF.

This clonotype was seen repeatedly, ten times or more. The chain combines TRBV10-1 with TRBJ2-3; D is ambiguous. CDR3 length: 15 residues. V was pared by 1 base and J by 0 bases, with 8 bases between. Germline V gene sequence: CDR1 WNHNN, CDR2 SYGVQD (reference sequence). The CDR3 is CASSELDASTDTQYF. The CDR3 DNA reads TGCGCCAGCAGTGAGTTGGACGCTAGCACAGATACGCAGTATTTT.

The rearrangement joins TRBV10-3 to TRBJ1-2; D remains unclear. The CDR3 length is 14 residues. V shed 2 bases and J shed 1 base, with 8 bases lying between them. Germline loops: CDR1 ENHRY, CDR2 SYGVKD. In DNA, the CDR3 is TGTGCCATCAGTGAGGTGGGGTTTAACTATGGCTACACCTTC. This sequence encodes CAISEVGFNYGYTF.

The sample holds many counts of this clonotype. The chain links TRBV20-1 to TRBJ1-2; D is undetermined. This CDR3 is built from 13 residues. CDR1 DFQATT and CDR2 SNEGSKA come from the germline V gene (reference sequence). Trimming removed 0 bases from V and 8 bases from J, with 13 bases in between. This chain's CDR3 is CSARDRRSRGYTF. DNA of the CDR3: TGCAGTGCTAGAGATCGGAGATCAAGAGGCTACACCTTC.

Details on this clonotype: Possible read error: a much larger clone is one base away. This rearrangement joins TRBV10-3 to TRBJ2-1; the match to TRBD2 covers 10 bases. V trimming: 10 bases; J trimming: 6 bases; junction bases outside the gene matches: 9. Per germline, CDR1 ENHRY and CDR2 SYGVKD. The CDR3 spans 14 residues. As DNA, the CDR3 is TGTGCCACCCAAGAGAGCGGGAGGGTCAATGAGCAGTTCTTC. Its translation is CATQESGRVNEQFF.

The chain couples TRBV10-1 to TRBJ2-5; 8 nucleotides match TRBD2. The CDR3 extends over 15 amino acids. In germline, CDR1 is WNHNN, CDR2 SYGVQD (reference sequence). V lost 5 bases to trimming and J lost 7 bases; unmatched junction nucleotides: 12. The CDR3 nucleotides are TGCGCCAGCAGTCCGCGGGGGGCATATAGGGGGACCCAGTACTTC. Amino acid sequence: CASSPRGAYRGTQYF.

J is TRBJ2-7 and V is TRBV7-2; tentatively, D is TRBD1 or TRBD2 (5 bases each). The CDR3 extends over 13 amino acids. Trimming took off 8 bases at V and 5 bases at J, with 16 bases between the two ends. CDR1 and CDR2 from the germline V gene are SGHTA and FQGNSA. This chain's CDR3 is CASSGQVSNEQYF. The CDR3 region has the DNA TGTGCCAGCTCGGGGCAGGTATCTAACGAGCAGTACTTC.

The J gene is TRBJ2-5, the V gene TRBV2, with D maybe TRBD1 (5 bases). The V end lost 8 bases, the J end lost 3 bases, and 13 bases lay between the germline ends. Germline V lookup: CDR1 SNHLY, CDR2 FYNNEI. The CDR3 runs 13 residues. CDR3 coding DNA: TGTGCCAGCCAGGGCGGACAAGAAGAGACCCAGTACTTC. Translation gives CASQGGQEETQYF.

V and J are TRBV7-2 and TRBJ1-5; 7 bases match TRBD1. The J segment lost 7 bases and the V segment lost 5 bases, leaving 11 bases of the junction unmatched. This CDR3 region has 15 residues. In germline, CDR1 is SGHTA, CDR2 FQGNSA. CDR3: CASSLRQGRSQPQHF. DNA for the CDR3: TGTGCCAGCAGCCTACGACAGGGCCGAAGCCAGCCCCAGCATTTT.

This clonotype was counted between two and nine times. As DNA, the CDR3 is TGCAGTGCCTCGCACTCAGTACCCCAAGAGACCCAGTACTTC. Translation gives CSASHSVPQETQYF. This chain uses TRBV20-1 with TRBJ2-5; no clear D gene. From germline, CDR1 is DFQATT and CDR2 SNEGSKA (reference sequence). The CDR3 length is 14 residues. The V and J ends lost 6 bases and 1 base respectively, with 15 bases between them.

The rearrangement uses TRBV10-3 and TRBJ1-4; TRBD1 agrees at 10 bases. V dropped 6 bases and J dropped 12; count of bases not matched to a gene: 7. CDR1 and CDR2 (germline): ENHRY, SYGVKD. The CDR3 loop spans 13 amino acids. CDR3: CAIRGTGDNELFF. For the CDR3, the DNA is TGTGCCATCAGGGGGACAGGGGATAATGAACTGTTTTTT.

Ten or more counts support this clonotype. This rearrangement joins TRBV2 to TRBJ1-2; TRBD1 agrees at 9 bases. The J segment lost 6 bases and the V segment lost 4 bases, leaving 9 bases of the junction unmatched. The CDR3 sequence is 15 residues long. Germline V CDR1 and CDR2: SNHLY, FYNNEI. The CDR3 DNA reads TGTGCCAGCAGTGGGGGGGGACAGGGCTTCAATGGCTACACCTTC. Encoded protein: CASSGGGQGFNGYTF. Drawing the rest from reference TRBV2 and TRBJ1-2, the complete variable domain is EPEVTQTPSHQVTQMGQEVILRCVPISNHLYFYWYRQILGQKVEFLVSFYNNEISEKSEIFDDQFSVERPDGSNFTLKIRSTKLEDSAMYFCASSGGGQGFNGYTFGSGTRLTVV.

In its sample, this clonotype was seen many times. The rearrangement links TRBV19 to TRBJ1-1, with D possibly matching TRBD1 (5 bases). This CDR3 region has 15 residues. In germline, CDR1 is LNHDA, CDR2 SQIVND (reference sequence). V was cut by 3 bases and J by 2 bases, with 13 bases left in between. The chain's CDR3 is CASSIAGYGNTEAFF. Here the CDR3 DNA reads TGTGCCAGTAGTATCGCAGGGTATGGTAACACTGAAGCTTTCTTT.

Comment on this clonotype: A much larger clone lies one base from this, so it may be a read error. A read error is likely, as this CDR3 ends without the conserved phenylalanine or tryptophan. The chain has TRBV20-1 and TRBJ2-7; a possible D gene is TRBD2 (5 bases). Germline V lookup: CDR1 DFQATT, CDR2 SNEGSKA (reference sequence). V was shortened by 3 bases and J by 0 bases, with 9 bases between the two germline ends. There are 13 residues in the CDR3. The CDR3 coding sequence is TGCAGTGCTAGGGACTCCATCTCCTACGAGCAGTACTCC. As protein: CSARDSISYEQYS.

The rearrangement joins TRBV19 to TRBJ2-3; 11 bases line up with TRBD2. The trim removed 6 bases at V and 0 bases at J, leaving 11 bases unmatched. Germline CDR1 is LNHDA and CDR2 is SQIVND (reference sequence). The length of the CDR3 is 18 residues. The CDR3 sequence is CASRDQLAGDPSTDTQYF. DNA of the CDR3: TGTGCCAGTAGAGACCAACTAGCGGGAGACCCTAGCACAGATACGCAGTATTTT.

There are many counts of this clonotype. The chain recombines TRBV2 with TRBJ1-1, with a weak D call TRBD1 (6 bases). There are 15 residues in the CDR3. V lost 6 bases and J 1 base, leaving 15 bases between the germline ends. CDR1 SNHLY and CDR2 FYNNEI come from the germline V gene. The CDR3 spells CASRMDGQTNTEAFF. The DNA for the CDR3 is TGTGCCAGCAGAATGGACGGACAGACGAACACTGAAGCTTTCTTT.

This clonotype was seen repeatedly, ten times or more. The chain joins TRBV7-2 to TRBJ1-1, with D tentatively TRBD1 (5 bases). This CDR3 comprises 15 residues. The V end lost 2 bases, the J end lost 1 base, and 11 bases lay between the germline ends. The germline CDR1 and CDR2 sequences are SGHTA and FQGNSA. The CDR3 DNA is TGTGCCAGCAGCTTACTGACAGTTAGGAACACTGAAGCTTTCTTT. Its protein product is CASSLLTVRNTEAFF. Filled out from reference TRBV7-2 and TRBJ1-1, the complete variable domain reads GAGVSQSPSNKVTEKGKDVELRCDPISGHTALYWYRQSLGQGLEFLIYFQGNSAPDKSGLPSDRFSAERTGGSVSTLTIQRTQQEDSAVYLCASSLLTVRNTEAFFGQGTRLTVV.

There are a few counts of this clonotype. This rearrangement joins TRBV12-3 or TRBV12-4 to TRBJ1-5, with D tentatively TRBD1 (5 bases). The CDR3 has 18 residues. Trimming stripped 1 base from V and 0 bases from J, with 16 bases between. CDR3 in amino acids: CASSLGQWGDYSNQPQHF. The CDR3 DNA sequence: TGTGCCAGCAGTTTAGGCCAGTGGGGGGATTATAGCAATCAGCCCCAGCATTTT.

Many counts were recorded for this clonotype. The rearrangement uses TRBV6-1 and TRBJ1-2; 7 bases agree with TRBD1. Germline CDR1 MNHNS, CDR2 SASEGT. Trimming removed 3 bases from V and 8 bases from J; junction bases left unmatched: 6. The CDR3 length is 13 residues. CDR3 in amino acids: CASSDDRAYGYTF. In DNA, the CDR3 is TGTGCCAGCAGTGATGACAGGGCTTACGGCTACACCTTC.

This clonotype has just one count. The chain couples TRBV7-6 to TRBJ1-5; 7 bases fit TRBD1. Germline-derived CDR1 and CDR2 are SGHVS and FNYEAQ. Trimming took 4 bases from V and 1 from J; bases not matched to a gene: 7. This CDR3 is 16 amino acids long. This chain's CDR3 is CASSSPTGPSNQPQHF. DNA for the CDR3: TGTGCCAGCAGCTCACCGACAGGGCCCAGCAATCAGCCCCAGCATTTT.

The rearrangement uses TRBV7-2 and TRBJ2-5; 8 bases fit TRBD2. The CDR3 covers 13 residues. V was clipped by 6 bases and J by 6 bases; unmatched bases: 6. The germline V gene encodes CDR1 SGHTA and CDR2 FQGNSA. CDR3 amino acids: CASRDSGGKTQYF. DNA for the CDR3: TGTGCCAGCAGGGATTCGGGAGGGAAGACCCAGTACTTC.

This clonotype was seen repeatedly, ten times or more. The V gene is TRBV20-1, the J gene TRBJ1-5; D ambiguous. Germline V lookup: CDR1 DFQATT, CDR2 SNEGSKA (reference sequence). The germline V and J ends were trimmed by 1 base and 4 bases, with 11 bases remaining between them. CDR3 size: 14 residues. CDR3 protein: CSARGGNRNQPQHF. As DNA, the CDR3 is TGCAGTGCTAGAGGGGGAAATCGTAATCAGCCCCAGCATTTT.